A selection of T cell receptor beta chains follows, all from one sample in a study of shared clonotypes between healthy human individuals. This table comes from immunoSEQ multiplex PCR, and its TCRdb copy is limited to in-frame clones, with some not included. The repertoire consists of roughly 2,500,000 clones, with over 85% occurring once and the leading ten covering about 0.34%. Sequencing used naive CD4+ T cells from PBMCs. The receptors were sampled from a man aged 18-30 years in good health. Some clones in this sample may be carry-over from other donors' samples. Each CDR3 is given with its conserved first and last residue. The D gene is left open where the match is weak. Some rows have no size entry. The others give once, few or many, or a class for an expanded clone.

size,J,V,D,CDR3,DNA
.,TRBJ2-3,TRBV5-1,.,CASSLGADSYTDTQYF,TGCGCCAGCAGCTTGGGGGCCGACTCTTACACGGATACGCAGTATTTT
.,TRBJ2-7,TRBV6-1,.,CATDKPYEQYF,TGTGCCACCGATAAACCCTACGAGCAGTACTTC
.,TRBJ1-1,TRBV28,.,CASGSFGYEAFF,TGTGCCAGCGGGAGTTTCGGTTATGAAGCTTTCTTT
.,TRBJ2-3,TRBV6-5,.,CASSSRGADTQYF,TGTGCCAGCAGTTCCAGGGGCGCAGATACGCAGTATTTT
once,TRBJ2-1,TRBV7-9,TRBD2,CASSWGLAGAFEQFF,TGTGCCAGCAGCTGGGGACTAGCGGGAGCCTTTGAGCAGTTCTTC
once,TRBJ2-3,TRBV11-2,.,CASSLAAGADTQYF,TGTGCCAGCAGCTTAGCTGCTGGCGCAGATACGCAGTATTTT
.,TRBJ2-2,TRBV28,.,CASSLLGGNTGELFF,TGTGCCAGCAGTTTGTTGGGGGGCAACACCGGGGAGCTGTTTTTT
.,TRBJ1-1,TRBV7-9,.,CASSLESVRKAFF,TGTGCCAGCAGCTTAGAGTCGGTCCGTAAAGCTTTCTTT
few,TRBJ1-4,TRBV4-2,.,CASSQVLNNEKLFF,TGTGCCAGCAGCCAAGTACTGAATAATGAAAAACTGTTTTTT
.,TRBJ2-3,TRBV5-1,TRBD2,CASSSGTSGRTDTQYF,TGCGCCAGCAGCTCCGGGACTAGCGGGAGAACAGATACGCAGTATTTT
.,TRBJ2-1,TRBV7-8,.,CASSLGSSPFNEQFF,TGTGCCAGCAGCTTAGGTTCTTCGCCATTCAATGAGCAGTTCTTC
once,TRBJ1-1,TRBV15,.,CATTQWEGNTEAFF,TGTGCCACCACCCAATGGGAGGGGAACACTGAAGCTTTCTTT
.,TRBJ2-7,TRBV4-2,TRBD2,CASSQSQRGAYEQYF,TGTGCCAGCAGCCAAAGCCAGCGGGGTGCCTACGAGCAGTACTTC
.,TRBJ2-1,TRBV11-2,TRBD2,CASTWGASSGRALLEQFF,TGTGCCAGCACGTGGGGGGCCTCTAGCGGGAGGGCCCTACTTGAGCAGTTCTTC
.,TRBJ2-7,TRBV5-1,TRBD1,CASSLLGQGDEQYF,TGCGCCAGCAGCTTGTTGGGACAGGGTGACGAGCAGTACTTC
.,TRBJ1-5,TRBV25-1,.,CASSESRQGEPPQHF,TGTGCCAGCAGTGAATCGCGGCAGGGAGAGCCGCCCCAGCATTTT
.,TRBJ2-2,TRBV28,TRBD1,CALGQGIGELFF,TGTGCTCTAGGACAGGGAATCGGGGAGCTGTTTTTT
.,TRBJ1-5,TRBV2,.,CASSGGGALQPQHF,TGTGCCAGCAGTGGCGGGGGCGCTCTACAGCCCCAGCATTTT
once,TRBJ2-1,TRBV28,.,CASSLLVRQPSYNEQFF,TGTGCCAGCAGTTTATTAGTGCGGCAGCCGTCGTACAATGAGCAGTTCTTC
.,TRBJ1-1,TRBV27,.,CASSLQGMNTEAFF,TGTGCCAGCAGTTTACAGGGCATGAACACTGAAGCTTTCTTT
.,TRBJ1-1,TRBV30,.,CAWIWRGRNTEAFF,TGTGCCTGGATTTGGCGCGGTCGGAACACTGAAGCTTTCTTT
.,TRBJ2-3,TRBV7-3,TRBD2,CASSSAGGRTDTQYF,TGTGCCAGCAGCTCTGCGGGAGGACGCACAGATACGCAGTATTTT
.,TRBJ2-4,TRBV5-1,TRBD1,CASSLDATGDIKNIQYF,TGCGCCAGCAGCTTGGATGCGACAGGGGACATCAAAAACATTCAGTACTTC
.,TRBJ1-2,TRBV19,.,CASSTRSGALSGGYTF,TGTGCCAGTAGTACTAGGTCAGGCGCCCTTTCCGGGGGCTACACCTTC
.,TRBJ2-5,TRBV7-2,TRBD2,CASSFGGRAETQYF,TGTGCCAGCAGCTTCGGCGGGAGGGCGGAGACCCAGTACTTC
.,TRBJ2-3,TRBV5-1,TRBD2,CASRRLAGTTDTQYF,TGCGCCAGCAGAAGACTAGCGGGAACCACAGATACGCAGTATTTT
.,TRBJ1-2,TRBV5-1,TRBD1,CASSLMIGTGGYTF,TGCGCCAGCAGCTTGATGATAGGGACAGGAGGCTACACCTTC
.,TRBJ1-4,TRBV9,.,CASSGGSNTKLFF,TGTGCCAGCAGCGGGGGCAGCAACACAAAACTGTTTTTT
.,TRBJ2-5,TRBV15,.,CATSWGQETQYF,TGTGCCACCAGCTGGGGCCAAGAGACCCAGTACTTC
.,TRBJ2-7,TRBV4-2,.,CASSQGIVDEQYF,TGTGCCAGCAGCCAAGGAATCGTAGACGAGCAGTACTTC
.,TRBJ2-7,TRBV5-1,.,CASNRVDRYEQYF,TGCGCCAGCAACAGGGTCGATCGCTACGAGCAGTACTTC
.,TRBJ2-2,TRBV6-1,TRBD2,CASSGRTSGSWGTGELFF,TGTGCCAGCAGTGGTCGGACTAGCGGGAGTTGGGGCACCGGGGAGCTGTTTTTT
.,TRBJ2-7,TRBV5-1,TRBD1,CASSLRSLSVRTGNYEQYF,TGCGCCAGCAGCTTGCGGAGTCTTTCCGTTAGGACAGGGAACTACGAGCAGTACTTC
.,TRBJ2-3,TRBV19,TRBD1,CASSIAGTGFTDTQYF,TGTGCCAGTAGTATAGCAGGGACAGGGTTCACAGATACGCAGTATTTT
.,TRBJ2-5,TRBV5-1,.,CASSGPYTGTPLQETQYF,TGCGCCAGCAGCGGTCCTTACACCGGGACACCCCTTCAAGAGACCCAGTACTTC
.,TRBJ2-2,TRBV7-3,.,CASSLVRREGYTGELFF,TGTGCCAGCAGCTTAGTTCGGCGGGAAGGTTATACCGGGGAGCTGTTTTTT
.,TRBJ2-1,TRBV28,TRBD1,CASSLHAGGPYNEQFF,TGTGCCAGCAGTTTACACGCAGGGGGACCCTACAATGAGCAGTTCTTC
.,TRBJ2-7,TRBV5-5,TRBD2,CASSSGLAAPNYEQYF,TGTGCCAGCAGCTCAGGACTAGCGGCCCCAAACTACGAGCAGTACTTC
.,TRBJ1-5,TRBV2,.,CASSGRHQPQHF,TGTGCCAGCAGTGGGCGACATCAGCCCCAGCATTTT